This entry lists 11 T cell receptor beta chains sequenced from one sample in a study of blood T cell repertoires in COVID-19. Profiled with immunoSEQ multiplex PCR; TCRdb holds only in-frame clones, not every one. The sample shows around 110,000 clones, 75% to 85% of them seen only once. Sequencing was performed on peripheral blood. Source of these receptors: a man aged 80 or over with COVID-19, enrolled during active disease.

V gene TRBV5-6 combines with J gene TRBJ2-7; D may be TRBD2 (6 bases). The CDR3 extends over 12 amino acids. Trimming pared 4 bases from V and 3 bases from J, leaving 8 bases between. Germline V gene sequence: CDR1 SGHDT, CDR2 YYEEEE. This CDR3 is CASSAGHYEQYF. The CDR3 DNA is TGTGCCAGCAGCGCGGGGCACTACGAGCAGTACTTC.

This clone was detected a few times. The chain carries TRBV11-2 and TRBJ1-2; TRBD1 matches at 9 bases. The CDR3 contains 19 residues. Germline V gives CDR1 SGHAT, CDR2 FQNNGV. J was trimmed by 3 bases and V by 3 bases; bases with no gene match: 17. DNA of the CDR3: TGTGCCAGCAGCTTTTTTCCGCGACTGAACCGGGACAGGGACTATGGCTACACCTTC. It yields the protein CASSFFPRLNRDRDYGYTF.

This chain connects TRBV27 to TRBJ1-1, with 7 positions matching TRBD1. Germline V gives CDR1 MNHEY, CDR2 SMNVEV (reference sequence). V trimming: 5 bases; J trimming: 2 bases; junction bases outside the gene matches: 8. This CDR3 is 15 amino acids long. CDR3 loop: CASSTRQGGNTEAFF. The CDR3 DNA follows: TGTGCCAGCAGTACCCGACAGGGTGGAAACACTGAAGCTTTCTTT.

Concerning this clone: This specimen includes other DNA sequences encoding the same CDR3. This chain joins TRBV19 and TRBJ2-7; no clear D gene. There are 13 residues in the CDR3. The V gene lost 3 bases and the J gene lost 4 bases, with 10 bases spanning the gap. Per the germline V gene, CDR1 is LNHDA and CDR2 is SQIVND (reference sequence). CDR3 sequence (DNA): TGTGCCAGTAGTATTACGGGTGGGTACGAGCAGTACTTC. Translated: CASSITGGYEQYF. The complete variable domain, with remaining parts taken from reference TRBV19 and TRBJ2-7, reads DGGITQSPKYLFRKEGQNVTLSCEQNLNHDAMYWYRQDPGQGLRLIYYSQIVNDFQKGDIAEGYSVSREKKESFPLTVTSAQKNPTAFYLCASSITGGYEQYFGPGTRLTVT.

The rearrangement joins TRBV29-1 to TRBJ2-3; D is perhaps TRBD1 (5 bases). The tail of the sequence fits TRBJ1-5 better, so the J call may be wrong. The V gene's germline CDR1 is SQVTM and CDR2 ANQGSEA. The CDR3 length is 15 residues. The CDR3 coding sequence is TGCAGCGTTGACGCCCTTCCAGGGATAATAGATACGCAGCATTTT. Its translation: CSVDALPGIIDTQHF.

The rearrangement joins TRBV28 to TRBJ1-4, with D unresolved. The CDR3 covers 14 residues. The V and J ends lost 8 bases and 0 bases respectively, with 10 bases between them. Germline V gene lookup returns CDR1 MDHEN and CDR2 SYDVKM. As DNA, the CDR3 is TGTGCCAGCTGTTCAGGTGCAACTAATGAAAAACTGTTTTTT. Residues: CASCSGATNEKLFF.

A few counts support this clone. The J gene is TRBJ2-2, the V gene TRBV7-3; a weak D match, TRBD1 (6 bases). The CDR3 is 17 amino acids. Trimming shortened V by 6 bases and J by 0 bases, and 17 bases separated the two germline ends. CDR1 is SGHTA, CDR2 FQGTGA, per germline. The CDR3 DNA reads as TGTGCCAGCAGGCAGACAGGAGGTAGTGCGAACACCGGGGAGCTGTTTTTT. It specifies CASRQTGGSANTGELFF.

This chain uses TRBV9 with TRBJ2-1; 11 bases line up with TRBD2. CDR1 SGDLS and CDR2 YYNGEE come from the germline V gene. V lost 3 bases to trimming and J lost 3 bases; unmatched junction nucleotides: 8. CDR3 length equals 17 residues. Here the CDR3 reads CASSARQGLADYNEQFF. The CDR3 bases are TGTGCCAGCAGCGCTCGACAGGGACTAGCGGACTACAATGAGCAGTTCTTC.

The chain carries TRBV30 and TRBJ1-3; no clear D. Germline V gene data show CDR1 as GTSNPN and CDR2 as SVGIG (reference sequence). V shed 0 bases and J shed 0 bases, with 15 bases lying between them. The CDR3 length is 17 residues. CDR3 in amino acids: CAWSVRHPGFSGNTIYF. The CDR3 nucleotides read TGTGCCTGGAGTGTACGTCACCCGGGATTCTCTGGAAACACCATATATTTT.

V is TRBV27 and J is TRBJ2-7; D not certain. Germline loops: CDR1 MNHEY, CDR2 SMNVEV (reference sequence). V was trimmed by 6 bases and J by 1 base, leaving 10 bases between them. This CDR3 has 13 amino acids. The CDR3 nucleotides are TGTGCCAGCAGGTTCAGGCTGTCCTACGAGCAGTACTTC. It translates to CASRFRLSYEQYF.

The V and J genes are TRBV9 and TRBJ2-3; 7 bases line up with TRBD2. With 0 bases clipped from V and 4 bases from J, the junction kept 5 bases outside the gene matches. Germline V gives CDR1 SGDLS, CDR2 YYNGEE. The length of the CDR3 is 15 residues. The chain's CDR3 is CASSVVSGGSDTQYF. Here the CDR3 DNA reads TGTGCCAGCAGCGTAGTATCGGGAGGCTCAGATACGCAGTATTTT.